The T cell receptor beta chain under discussion was sequenced for a study of blood T cell repertoires in COVID-19. As for the study in general: Samples representing acute and convalescent COVID-19 were sourced from the United States, Italy and Spain.

V shed 4 bases, J shed 0 bases, and the junction held 11 bases outside the gene matches. CDR3 length: 17 amino acids. The V gene's germline CDR1 is SNHLY and CDR2 FYNNEI. Libraries were prepared by immunoSEQ multiplex PCR; TCRdb keeps only in-frame clonotypes and omits some of them. The sample lists 95,000 to 150,000 clones, less than 90% occurring once. Participants were aged 18 to 89 years, lived in 24 US areas, and enrolled virtually. This clonotype was obtained from a woman between 25 and 40 years old who had recovered from COVID-19. This chain links TRBV2 with TRBJ2-7, with TRBD2 matching 8 bases. The sample was PBMCs or T cells enriched from blood (not recorded which). As DNA, the CDR3 is TGTGCCAGCAGTGGAGGTGTAGCGGGGCTTATCTCCTACGAGCAGTACTTC. Protein sequence: CASSGGVAGLISYEQYF.